Each of the 9 T cell receptor beta chains below was sequenced from the same sample in a study of T cell responses to AZD1222 COVID-19 vaccine (dated by TCRdb to about 2021). Preparation of the library involved the immunoSEQ multiplex PCR assay. Sourced from immuneACCESS, this table was stored by TCRdb with only in-frame sequences that have V and J called. A share of the clones is absent; for the studies checked, an unresolved V gene accounts for under half, and the remainder has no known explanation. Here the sample has some 200,000 clones; 80% to 95% occur a single time. The biggest ten clones account for 3.5% to 4.5% of the sample. According to the study, the label for this sample's time point signals: baseline before first vaccination. The sequencing used peripheral blood, collected on day 0 of AZD1222 vaccination. These receptors all stem from an adult in good health.

This rearrangement joins TRBV7-2 to TRBJ1-3; no reliable D call. Germline assignment: CDR1 SGHTA and CDR2 FQGNSA. The V end was cut by 1 base, the J end by 4 bases, with 8 bases between. CDR3 length: 14 residues. DNA for the CDR3: TGTGCCAGCAGCTTAGACGGCCGGGGAAACACCATATATTTT. It yields the protein CASSLDGRGNTIYF.

This clone appeared a single time. The genes are TRBV5-6 and TRBJ2-3; perhaps TRBD1 as D (6 bases). The CDR3 sequence is 16 residues long. Trimming shortened V by 0 bases and J by 0 bases, and 11 bases separated the two germline ends. CDR1 is SGHDT, CDR2 YYEEEE, per germline. Written as DNA, the CDR3 is TGTGCCAGCAGCTTGGTCACAGGGACCAGCACAGATACGCAGTATTTT. Amino acids: CASSLVTGTSTDTQYF.

The rearrangement uses TRBV28 and TRBJ2-1; TRBD2 aligns across 10 bases. Germline CDR1 and CDR2: MDHEN and SYDVKM. Losses at the gene ends were 10 bases for V and 4 bases for J; bases not matched to a gene: 7. This CDR3 has 14 residues. The CDR3 sequence: CAIRGSGGYNEQFF. CDR3 nucleotides: TGTGCCATCCGGGGTAGCGGGGGGTACAATGAGCAGTTCTTC.

This chain joins TRBV13 and TRBJ1-5; D remains ambiguous. Germline loops: CDR1 PRHDT, CDR2 FYEKMQ (reference sequence). Between the trimmed V and J ends, which lost 5 bases and 5 bases, there was a span of 10 bases. The CDR3 loop spans 13 amino acids. The CDR3 DNA reads as TGTGCCAGCAGCGTAAAGGCGGATCAGCCCCAGCATTTT. Protein sequence: CASSVKADQPQHF.

The chain combines TRBV5-1 with TRBJ2-5, with 9 bases identical to TRBD2. The germline V gene encodes CDR1 SGHRS and CDR2 YFSETQ. This CDR3 region has 16 residues. J lost 0 bases, V lost 1 base, and 4 bases had no gene match. CDR3 in DNA: TGCGCCAGCAGCTTGCATGCTAGCGGGGACCAAGAGACCCAGTACTTC. Residues: CASSLHASGDQETQYF.

V is TRBV11-3 and J is TRBJ1-2; a weak D match, TRBD1 (5 bases). CDR1 SGHNT and CDR2 YENEEA come from the germline V gene. The CDR3 is 13 residues long. The ends were cut back, 0 bases at V and 6 bases at J, with 8 bases in the middle. The CDR3 DNA follows: TGTGCCAGCAGCTTAGATAGGGGCCATGGCTACACCTTC. Protein product: CASSLDRGHGYTF.

The chain is built from TRBV10-1 and TRBJ1-2; D is undetermined. The CDR3 is 13 residues long. V lost 0 bases and J lost 8, with 10 bases in between. Germline V CDR1 and CDR2: WNHNN, SYGVQD (reference sequence). This CDR3 reads CASSESPFGGYTF. The CDR3 DNA sequence: TGCGCCAGCAGTGAGTCCCCTTTTGGGGGCTACACCTTC.

This chain uses TRBV7-2 with TRBJ2-1; 9 bases are a match to TRBD1. This CDR3 is 19 amino acids long. Germline CDR1 reads SGHTA; CDR2 reads FQGNSA. Trimming at V came to 2 bases and at J to 0 bases, leaving 11 bases not matched to a gene. In DNA form, the CDR3 reads TGTGCCAGCAGCTTATTCCTCGTACAGGGGGCCAGCTCCTACAATGAGCAGTTCTTC. Translation gives CASSLFLVQGASSYNEQFF. Drawing the rest from reference TRBV7-2 and TRBJ2-1, the complete variable domain is GAGVSQSPSNKVTEKGKDVELRCDPISGHTALYWYRQSLGQGLEFLIYFQGNSAPDKSGLPSDRFSAERTGGSVSTLTIQRTQQEDSAVYLCASSLFLVQGASSYNEQFFGPGTRLTVL.

The chain carries TRBV4-1 and TRBJ1-2; a weak D match, TRBD1 (6 bases). V was trimmed by 0 bases and J by 4 bases, leaving 12 bases between them. Germline V CDR1 and CDR2: MGHRA, YSYEKL. The CDR3 covers 15 residues. CDR3 in DNA: TGCGCCAGCAGCCAAGATCCCCCGGGGGCCTATGGCTACACCTTC. Translated, it gives CASSQDPPGAYGYTF.